The rows below give T cell receptor beta chains drawn from one sample of a study of OX40 agonist ivuxolimab in advanced cancers. Only in-frame clones appear in the TCRdb table, and some are missing; sequencing was by immunoSEQ multiplex PCR. The table has about 50,000 clones, around 88% seen once. Sequencing used CD4+ or CD8+ T cells sorted from blood, obtained in a trial of the OX40 agonist ivuxolimab. The origin of the receptors is an adult with an advanced solid tumor such as melanoma, head and neck, liver or kidney cancer. CDR3s include the opening cysteine and the closing phenylalanine or tryptophan. Each record gives: V gene, clone size, J gene, D gene, CDR3 DNA, CDR3 protein. A D gene is named only where the DNA matches it firmly. Only some rows state a clone size, as once, few, many or a class for expanded clones.

TRBV5-6	NA	TRBJ2-7	TRBD2	TGTGCCAGCAGCTCGGGACTAATCCTTCCCTACGAGCAGTACTTC	CASSSGLILPYEQYF
TRBV19	NA	TRBJ1-3	NA	TGTGCCAGTACCCCATGGTCCTCTGGAAACACCATATATTTT	CASTPWSSGNTIYF
TRBV14	NA	TRBJ2-7	NA	TGTGCCAGCAGCCAAGTGGGGTGGCGGTCCTACGAGCAGTACTTC	CASSQVGWRSYEQYF
TRBV28	NA	TRBJ2-5	NA	TGTGCCAGCAGTGGGCCTTTTGGGGAGACCCAGTACTTC	CASSGPFGETQYF
TRBV19	NA	TRBJ2-7	TRBD1	TGTGCCAGCCGACAGGGTTCCCTCTCCTACGAGCAGTACTTC	CASRQGSLSYEQYF
TRBV7-9	NA	TRBJ2-3	NA	TGTGCCAGCAGCTTAGCTTCGAACACAGATACGCAGTATTTT	CASSLASNTDTQYF
TRBV5-1	NA	TRBJ2-7	NA	TGCGCCAGCAGCCCCAACGGGGTCCCCTACGAGCAGTACTTC	CASSPNGVPYEQYF
TRBV9	NA	TRBJ2-1	NA	TGTGCCAGCAGCGTAGACGCGGGGTCCTACAATGAGCAGTTCTTC	CASSVDAGSYNEQFF
TRBV19	once	TRBJ2-2	TRBD2	TGTGCCAGTAGTATAGACAGCGGGATTGGCGGGGAGCTGTTTTTT	CASSIDSGIGGELFF
TRBV18	few	TRBJ2-2	NA	TGTGCCAGCTCACCGTTGGCAGTCAACACCGGGGAGCTGTTTTTT	CASSPLAVNTGELFF
TRBV21-1	NA	TRBJ1-3	NA	TGTGCCAGCAGCAATCACCCAGGGCAAAGAGGAAACACCATATATTTT	CASSNHPGQRGNTIYF
TRBV30	NA	TRBJ2-1	TRBD2	TGTGCCTGGAGTGCTAGCGGGACGCGAAACGAGCAGTTCTTC	CAWSASGTRNEQFF
TRBV28	NA	TRBJ1-5	NA	TGTGCCAGCATCCCCTGGAGGGCGGGCCAGCCCCAGCATTTT	CASIPWRAGQPQHF
TRBV28	NA	TRBJ1-5	TRBD1	TGTGCCAGCAGTTTACGTGGACAGGGACTTTATAGCAATCAGCCCCAGCATTTT	CASSLRGQGLYSNQPQHF
TRBV6-1	NA	TRBJ2-1	NA	TGTGCCAGCAGTGAAGTTTTAGGCCGGGGGAACAATGAGCAGTTCTTC	CASSEVLGRGNNEQFF
TRBV11-2	NA	TRBJ2-5	NA	TGTGCCAGCCGCACACCATCCGACCAGACCCAGTACTTC	CASRTPSDQTQYF
TRBV6-5	NA	TRBJ1-1	NA	TGTGCCAGCAGGTACACGGGGGCCGTGCGGGCTTTCTTT	CASRYTGAVRAFF
TRBV11-2	NA	TRBJ2-7	TRBD2	TGTGCCAGCAGCGGACTAGCGGCCTCCTACGAGCAGTACTTC	CASSGLAASYEQYF
TRBV11-2	NA	TRBJ2-2	NA	TGTGCCAGCAGCTTAGTAGGCGGTCTAGGCGGGGAGCTGTTTTTT	CASSLVGGLGGELFF
TRBV10-3	once	TRBJ2-3	NA	TGTGCCATCAGTTTTAGCTCAGGCCCAGATACGCAGTATTTT	CAISFSSGPDTQYF
TRBV10-3	NA	TRBJ1-5	NA	TGTGCCATCAGTGACACCGGGACTCGGGAACCCCAGCATTTT	CAISDTGTREPQHF
TRBV2	NA	TRBJ2-6	NA	TGTGCCAGCATAGCTGGGGCCAACGTCCTGACTTTC	CASIAGANVLTF